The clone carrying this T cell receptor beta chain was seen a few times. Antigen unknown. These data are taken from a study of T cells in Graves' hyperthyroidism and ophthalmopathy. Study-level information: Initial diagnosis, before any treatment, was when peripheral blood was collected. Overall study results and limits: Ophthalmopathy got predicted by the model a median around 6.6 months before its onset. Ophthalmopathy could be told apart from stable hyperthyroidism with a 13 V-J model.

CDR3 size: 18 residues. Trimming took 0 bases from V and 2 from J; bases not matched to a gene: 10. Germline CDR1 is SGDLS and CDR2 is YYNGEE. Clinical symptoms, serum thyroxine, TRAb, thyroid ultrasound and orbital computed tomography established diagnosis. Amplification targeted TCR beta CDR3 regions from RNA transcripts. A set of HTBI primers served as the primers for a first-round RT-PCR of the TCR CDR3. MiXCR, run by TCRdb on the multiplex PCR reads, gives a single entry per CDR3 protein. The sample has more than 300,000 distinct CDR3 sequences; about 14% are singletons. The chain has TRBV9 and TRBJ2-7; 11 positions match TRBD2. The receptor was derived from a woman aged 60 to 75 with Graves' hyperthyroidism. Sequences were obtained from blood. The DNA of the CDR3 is TGTGCCAGCAGCGTAGCCCGAAAACTAGCGGGAGCCCCCTACGAGCAGTACTTC. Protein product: CASSVARKLAGAPYEQYF.